The 3 T cell receptor beta chains below were found in one sample sequenced in a study of blood T cell repertoires in COVID-19. The assay was immunoSEQ multiplex PCR, and TCRdb's table has in-frame clones only and misses some. The sample consists of approximately 46,000 clones, roughly nine tenths of them appearing once. The sample consisted of peripheral blood. The receptors stem from a man in his 60s with active or convalescent COVID-19.

J is TRBJ1-4 and V is TRBV15; no firm D call. This CDR3 has 15 residues. The V gene lost 0 bases and the J gene lost 8 bases, with 13 bases spanning the gap. Germline values: CDR1 LNHNV, CDR2 YYDKDF (reference sequence). The chain's CDR3 is CATSRDTEGLEKLFF. Written as DNA, the CDR3 is TGTGCCACCAGCAGAGATACGGAGGGTTTAGAAAAACTGTTTTTT.

This clone has a single count. The gene calls are TRBV27 and TRBJ1-2, with D maybe TRBD1 (6 bases). The CDR3 spans 14 residues. The V end lost 2 bases, the J end lost 7 bases, and 14 bases lay between the germline ends. CDR1 and CDR2 from the germline V gene are MNHEY and SMNVEV (reference sequence). DNA for the CDR3: TGTGCCAGCAGTTTAATACAGGGCGGAGCTGGCTACACCTTC. Protein sequence: CASSLIQGGAGYTF.

The J gene is TRBJ2-3, the V gene TRBV3-1 (or the pseudogene TRBV3-2); the D gene is possibly TRBD2 (6 bases). This CDR3 is built from 16 residues. Trimming removed 3 bases at V and 3 bases at J, with 16 bases between. The germline gives CDR1 LGHDT, CDR2 YNNKEL (reference sequence). The CDR3 nucleotides are TGTGCCAGCAGCCAGACGGGACTCGAGGCAACAGATACGCAGTATTTT. Translation gives CASSQTGLEATDTQYF.